A single sample gave rise to the 2 T cell receptor beta chains below, sequenced in a study of T cell responses to AZD1222 COVID-19 vaccine. Sequencing used immunoSEQ multiplex PCR; TCRdb keeps in-frame clones, though not all of them. The profile shows under 140,000 clones, around 90% of them singletons. The sample in question was peripheral blood, obtained 28 days after the second AZD1222 dose. The receptors were gathered from an adult who received the AZD1222 COVID-19 vaccine.

The J gene is TRBJ1-5, the V gene TRBV5-6, with D perhaps TRBD1 (5 bases). From germline, CDR1 is SGHDT and CDR2 YYEEEE. Trimming took off 0 bases at V and 4 bases at J, with 14 bases between the two ends. The CDR3 runs 16 residues. The CDR3 coding sequence is TGTGCCAGCAGCTTGGAAGGGCAGGGAGGGAATCAGCCCCAGCATTTT. It translates to CASSLEGQGGNQPQHF.

CDR3 loop: CASSQDSHRAFF. The CDR3 nucleotides read TGTGCCAGCAGCCAAGACAGTCACCGAGCTTTCTTT. The rearrangement joins TRBV14 to TRBJ1-1; D gene unclear. This CDR3 spans 12 amino acids. The V and J ends lost 0 bases and 10 bases respectively, with 9 bases between them. Germline V gene lookup returns CDR1 SGHDN and CDR2 FVKESK.